Listed below are T cell receptor beta chains from one sample, sequenced in a study of T cells in Graves' hyperthyroidism and ophthalmopathy. TCRdb re-called the multiplex PCR reads with MiXCR, one entry per CDR3 protein. The sample holds approximately 530,000 distinct CDR3 sequences; 16% are singletons and the top ten take about 20%. The source material was blood. The receptors come from a woman younger than 35 with Graves' hyperthyroidism. CDR3s include the opening cysteine and the closing phenylalanine or tryptophan. The D gene is left open where the match is weak. Size is omitted from some rows. Given values are once, few, many or a class for expanded clones.

j_call: TRBJ1-1
clone_size: -
d_call: TRBD1
v_call: TRBV9
cdr3_nt: TGTGCCAGCAGCGCCGAACAGGGGGACACTGAAGCTTTCTTT
cdr3_aa: CASSAEQGDTEAFF

j_call: TRBJ1-2
clone_size: -
d_call: TRBD1
v_call: TRBV10-1
cdr3_nt: TGCGCCAGCATGGGCAGGGGGCGAGGCTACACCTTC
cdr3_aa: CASMGRGRGYTF

j_call: TRBJ2-5
clone_size: -
d_call: -
v_call: TRBV6-2/TRBV6-3
cdr3_nt: TGTGCCAGCAACGGGGTCCGGGAGACCCAGTACTTC
cdr3_aa: CASNGVRETQYF

j_call: TRBJ1-1
clone_size: -
d_call: -
v_call: TRBV5-1
cdr3_nt: TGCGCCAGCAGCACCCGTGGGGGCATGAACACTGAAGCTTTCTTT
cdr3_aa: CASSTRGGMNTEAFF

j_call: TRBJ2-5
clone_size: few
d_call: TRBD2
v_call: TRBV13
cdr3_nt: TGTGCCAGCAGCTCCAACGGACTAGCGGGGGAGGAGACCCAGTACTTC
cdr3_aa: CASSSNGLAGEETQYF

j_call: TRBJ1-3
clone_size: -
d_call: -
v_call: TRBV2
cdr3_nt: TGTGCCAGCAGTGGCAACAGGGGAAACACCATATATTTT
cdr3_aa: CASSGNRGNTIYF

j_call: TRBJ2-3
clone_size: -
d_call: -
v_call: TRBV5-1
cdr3_nt: TGCGCCAGCAGCTTGCTGGCCTCCTCCGGCACAGATACGCAGTATTTT
cdr3_aa: CASSLLASSGTDTQYF

j_call: TRBJ2-2
clone_size: many
d_call: TRBD2
v_call: TRBV6-1
cdr3_nt: TGTGCCAGCAGATTCGGACTAGCGGGGGACACCGGGGAGCTGTTTTTT
cdr3_aa: CASRFGLAGDTGELFF

j_call: TRBJ2-7
clone_size: few
d_call: -
v_call: TRBV20-1
cdr3_nt: TGCAGTGCTGGCAGGGGAACCTACGAGCAGTACTTC
cdr3_aa: CSAGRGTYEQYF

j_call: TRBJ1-1
clone_size: few
d_call: TRBD1
v_call: TRBV6-2/TRBV6-3
cdr3_nt: TGTGCCAGCAGTCTATCGGACAGGGGGGGAGCTTTCTTT
cdr3_aa: CASSLSDRGGAFF

j_call: TRBJ2-5
clone_size: many
d_call: -
v_call: TRBV28
cdr3_nt: TGTGCCAGCAGGGGGACCAACCAAGAGACCCAGTACTTC
cdr3_aa: CASRGTNQETQYF

j_call: TRBJ1-5
clone_size: -
d_call: -
v_call: TRBV5-1
cdr3_nt: TGCGCCAGCAGCTTGGGGTTAGGGGGTCAGCCCCAGCATTTT
cdr3_aa: CASSLGLGGQPQHF

j_call: TRBJ1-5
clone_size: -
d_call: -
v_call: TRBV6-1
cdr3_nt: TGTGCCATGGGGGCTGATCAGCCCCAGCATTTT
cdr3_aa: CAMGADQPQHF

j_call: TRBJ2-3
clone_size: many
d_call: -
v_call: TRBV7-2
cdr3_nt: TGTGCCAGCAGCTTCGCGGTAGGGGTGGATACGCAGTATTTT
cdr3_aa: CASSFAVGVDTQYF

j_call: TRBJ2-4
clone_size: few
d_call: TRBD1
v_call: TRBV20-1
cdr3_nt: TGCAGTGCTAGACCCGGGACAGTCAAAAACATTCAGTACTTC
cdr3_aa: CSARPGTVKNIQYF

j_call: TRBJ1-1
clone_size: many
d_call: TRBD1
v_call: TRBV20-1
cdr3_nt: TGCAGTGCTAGAACAGGGGTGAACACTGAAGCTTTCTTT
cdr3_aa: CSARTGVNTEAFF

j_call: TRBJ2-1
clone_size: many
d_call: TRBD2
v_call: TRBV7-9
cdr3_nt: TGTGCCAGCAGCTTGGGGACTAGCGGGAGGGCCGACAATGAGCAGTTCTTC
cdr3_aa: CASSLGTSGRADNEQFF

j_call: TRBJ1-2
clone_size: many
d_call: -
v_call: TRBV5-5
cdr3_nt: TGTGCCAGCAGCTGGAGTGACAGGTCTAGCTATGGCTACACCTTC
cdr3_aa: CASSWSDRSSYGYTF

j_call: TRBJ2-2
clone_size: many
d_call: TRBD2
v_call: TRBV12-3/TRBV12-4
cdr3_nt: TGTGCCAGCAGTTTGAAGATCAGGCTAGCGGGAATCACCGGGGAGCTGTTTTTT
cdr3_aa: CASSLKIRLAGITGELFF

j_call: TRBJ2-7
clone_size: -
d_call: -
v_call: TRBV19
cdr3_nt: TGTGCCAGTAGTCCCACCCTTGAAGGGAGCTACGAGCAGTACTTC
cdr3_aa: CASSPTLEGSYEQYF

j_call: TRBJ2-7
clone_size: many
d_call: -
v_call: TRBV7-9
cdr3_nt: TGTGCCAGCAGCAGGAAGGGCGAGCAGTACTTC
cdr3_aa: CASSRKGEQYF

j_call: TRBJ1-3
clone_size: -
d_call: TRBD1
v_call: TRBV28
cdr3_nt: TGTGCCAGCAGCCTCGGGGGACAGGGGGCCAACACCATATATTTT
cdr3_aa: CASSLGGQGANTIYF

j_call: TRBJ1-5
clone_size: -
d_call: -
v_call: TRBV6-2/TRBV6-3
cdr3_nt: TGTGCCAGCAGTCCCAAGGGGGATTGGGGCAATCAGCCCCAGCATTTT
cdr3_aa: CASSPKGDWGNQPQHF

j_call: TRBJ2-7
clone_size: many
d_call: TRBD1
v_call: TRBV28
cdr3_nt: TGTGCCAGCAGAACCCGGGACAGGGGTTACGAGCAGTACTTC
cdr3_aa: CASRTRDRGYEQYF

j_call: TRBJ2-7
clone_size: -
d_call: -
v_call: TRBV25-1
cdr3_nt: TGTGCCAGCAGTGAGGCGGGGGCGCAGGGCGAGCAGTACTTC
cdr3_aa: CASSEAGAQGEQYF

j_call: TRBJ2-3
clone_size: few
d_call: -
v_call: TRBV6-1
cdr3_nt: TGTGCCGTGGCGGGGGCGGGAGATACGCAGTATTTT
cdr3_aa: CAVAGAGDTQYF

j_call: TRBJ2-7
clone_size: many
d_call: TRBD2
v_call: TRBV20-1
cdr3_nt: TGCAGTGCTAGAGATCGGGGGTCTAGCGGGAGGGTCTACGAGCAGTACTTC
cdr3_aa: CSARDRGSSGRVYEQYF

j_call: TRBJ2-1
clone_size: many
d_call: -
v_call: TRBV27
cdr3_nt: TGTGCCAGCAGACCCCTGGAGGGCCGAGAGCAGTTCTTC
cdr3_aa: CASRPLEGREQFF

j_call: TRBJ2-1
clone_size: few
d_call: -
v_call: TRBV6-1
cdr3_nt: TGTGCCACATGGGACGGCAATGAGCAGTTCTTC
cdr3_aa: CATWDGNEQFF

j_call: TRBJ2-4
clone_size: -
d_call: -
v_call: TRBV4-3
cdr3_nt: TGCGCCAGCAGCCAAGATCTAGCCAAAAACATTCAGTACTTC
cdr3_aa: CASSQDLAKNIQYF

j_call: TRBJ2-5
clone_size: many
d_call: TRBD1
v_call: TRBV24-1
cdr3_nt: TGTGCCACCAGTGACCCCGGGACAGGACACCAAGAGACCCAGTACTTC
cdr3_aa: CATSDPGTGHQETQYF

j_call: TRBJ1-5
clone_size: -
d_call: -
v_call: TRBV6-1
cdr3_nt: TGTGCCAGCAGTACTGCCGGGTTCATGGGTCAGCCCCAGCATTTT
cdr3_aa: CASSTAGFMGQPQHF

j_call: TRBJ2-7
clone_size: many
d_call: TRBD2
v_call: TRBV7-8
cdr3_nt: TGTGCCAGCAGCTTCAAGCCGGGACTAGTACCACTCGAGCAGTACTTC
cdr3_aa: CASSFKPGLVPLEQYF

j_call: TRBJ2-7
clone_size: many
d_call: TRBD2
v_call: TRBV29-1
cdr3_nt: TGCAGCGGTCCTGGGCGGGAGGCCACCTACGAGCAGTACTTC
cdr3_aa: CSGPGREATYEQYF

j_call: TRBJ1-5
clone_size: many
d_call: TRBD1
v_call: TRBV6-5
cdr3_nt: TGTGCCAGCAGTTACGGGGGACAGGCGAGTTATAGCAATCAGCCCCAGCATTTT
cdr3_aa: CASSYGGQASYSNQPQHF

j_call: TRBJ2-1
clone_size: -
d_call: TRBD2
v_call: TRBV3-1
cdr3_nt: TGTGCCAGCAGCCAAGGTTTTGCCGGGAGGTCCTACAATGAGCAGTTCTTC
cdr3_aa: CASSQGFAGRSYNEQFF

j_call: TRBJ2-1
clone_size: -
d_call: TRBD2
v_call: TRBV5-5
cdr3_nt: TGTGCCAGCAGCCGGACGACTAGCGGGGGGCCCTGGGAGCAGTTCTTC
cdr3_aa: CASSRTTSGGPWEQFF

j_call: TRBJ2-4
clone_size: -
d_call: -
v_call: TRBV7-9
cdr3_nt: TGTGCCAGCAGCTCCACAGGGTTGGAGACCAAAAACATTCAGTACTTC
cdr3_aa: CASSSTGLETKNIQYF

j_call: TRBJ2-2
clone_size: few
d_call: -
v_call: TRBV7-2
cdr3_nt: TGTGCCAGCAGCTTAAGGGGGGGGGTACCTATCACCGGGGAGCTGTTTTTT
cdr3_aa: CASSLRGGVPITGELFF

j_call: TRBJ2-2
clone_size: -
d_call: -
v_call: TRBV28
cdr3_nt: TGTGCCAGCACCGAGGTGAACACCGGGGAGCTGTTTTTT
cdr3_aa: CASTEVNTGELFF

j_call: TRBJ1-4
clone_size: many
d_call: -
v_call: TRBV2
cdr3_nt: TGTGCCAGCAACCCCGGGACGGGTAATGAAAAACTGTTTTTT
cdr3_aa: CASNPGTGNEKLFF